This TCR beta chain came from a study of blood T cell repertoires in COVID-19. In the original processing: For nucleated cells, counts were estimated from reference gene primer amplification. The method was immunoSEQ multiplex PCR; TCRdb's version includes in-frame clones alone and lacks a portion of them. V and J calls and clone size are those listed in that table; D and trimming were worked out from the DNA. The data contain some 120,000 clones, over 85% of them singletons. The CDR3 has 17 amino acids. The J segment lost 4 bases and the V segment lost 6 bases, leaving 9 bases of the junction unmatched. CDR1 and CDR2 from the germline V gene are SNHLY and FYNNEI.

This chain links TRBV2 with TRBJ2-6, with TRBD1 matching over 10 bases. The TCR sequence derives from a man aged 60-69 years with COVID-19, enrolled during active disease. The sample was peripheral blood. The CDR3 protein is CASRPGQGSIGANVLTF. In nucleotides, the CDR3 is TGTGCCAGCAGACCGGGACAGGGGTCGATCGGGGCCAACGTCCTGACTTTC.